This T cell receptor beta chain was observed in a study of T cells in localized non-small cell lung cancer. For this clone: As yet, its antigen is unknown.

Study results and limitations: Highest T cell clonality was seen in uninvolved adjacent lung, surpassing that measured in tumor. Higher blood T cell density went with longer overall survival.

Trimming took 2 bases from V and 13 from J; bases not matched to a gene: 9. Germline loops: CDR1 MNHEY, CDR2 SMNVEV (reference sequence). This CDR3 region has 14 residues. Repertoires were generated with immunoSEQ multiplex PCR, while TCRdb's copy carries only in-frame clones and drops some. Of 30,000 to 50,000 clones listed, about 76% were seen once; the top ten hold less than 45%. This chain joins TRBV27 and TRBJ2-3; 10 bases align to TRBD2. Source: PBMCs, taken before any cancer treatment. The sequence was collected from a woman aged 35 to 70 with stage II squamous cell lung carcinoma. This chain's CDR3 is CASSLTLAGAHKYF. The CDR3 coding sequence is TGTGCCAGCAGTTTAACCCTAGCGGGGGCGCATAAGTATTTT.